This section outlines one TCR beta chain sequence together with its context. No cognate antigen has been identified for it. No base qualities exist here, and no much larger clone lies one base off it. Trimming takes 3 bases off V and 4 bases off J; junction bases not matched to a gene: 9. The germline V gene (reference sequence) supplies CDR1 SGHNT and CDR2 YYREEE. From its cysteine to its phenylalanine, the CDR3 spans 16 amino acids. The retained sequence is limited to the CDR3, 48 bases, with the frame set at the first base. This specimen belongs to a study of control samples from healthy donors and cancer patients (dated by TCRdb to 2020 to 2021). Libraries were constructed by the immunoSEQ multiplex PCR assay. TCRdb took over this immuneACCESS table, retaining in-frame rearrangements with V and J assigned. Such tables are incomplete; in checked studies, under half of the missing clones stem from an unresolved V gene, and the remainder is unexplained. The sample has roughly 92,000 clones on record, roughly 86% of them singletons. The top ten clonotypes cover 1.3% of the sample.

The rearranged chain carries TRBV5-4 and TRBJ2-3, and 9 junction bases match TRBD2. The sequence was collected from a woman in her 50s in good health. Sample: blood. The nucleotides are TGTGCCAGCAGCTCCCCCCTGAGCGGGGGGTCAGATACGCAGTATTTT. It is translated as CASSSPLSGGSDTQYF.